Listed below are T cell receptor beta chains from one sample, sequenced in a study of blood T cells in healthy people across ages. TCRdb itself ran the 5' RACE reads through MiXCR, one entry per CDR3 protein. The sample yields some 1.4 million distinct CDR3 sequences, around two fifths seen once. The sequenced sample consisted of blood. These receptors all come from a woman aged 18-30 years in good health. Both conserved end residues are part of each CDR3. Fields, in order: CDR3 DNA, CDR3 protein, D gene, V gene, clone size, J gene. A D gene is named only where the DNA matches it firmly. Clone sizes are given selectively: once, few, many, or a class where the clone is expanded.

CDR3 DNA: TGCAGTGCTAGATCGGGATCTAGCGGGAGCTCCCACGAGCAGTACTTC; CDR3 protein: CSARSGSSGSSHEQYF; D gene: TRBD2; V gene: TRBV20-1; clone size: few; J gene: TRBJ2-7
CDR3 DNA: TGTGCCAGCAGCTCCCCCCGGGACAGGGGCGAAAAACTGTTTTTT; CDR3 protein: CASSSPRDRGEKLFF; D gene: TRBD1; V gene: TRBV11-2; clone size: .; J gene: TRBJ1-4
CDR3 DNA: TGCAGTGCTAGAGAAACAGGGTTTGTTAACTATGGCTACACCTTC; CDR3 protein: CSARETGFVNYGYTF; D gene: .; V gene: TRBV20-1; clone size: .; J gene: TRBJ1-2
CDR3 DNA: TGCAGCGGTCTGGACAAGGGCTCTGGGGCCAACGTCCTGACTTTC; CDR3 protein: CSGLDKGSGANVLTF; D gene: .; V gene: TRBV29-1; clone size: .; J gene: TRBJ2-6
CDR3 DNA: TGCAGTGCTAGAGATCTTAATAGGAATCAGCCCCAGCATTTT; CDR3 protein: CSARDLNRNQPQHF; D gene: .; V gene: TRBV20-1; clone size: .; J gene: TRBJ1-5
CDR3 DNA: TGTGCCAGCAGTGGACAGGGGTGGACTGAAGCTTTCTTT; CDR3 protein: CASSGQGWTEAFF; D gene: TRBD1; V gene: TRBV12-3/TRBV12-4; clone size: .; J gene: TRBJ1-1
CDR3 DNA: TGTGCCATCAGTGTTGGGGGAGACTATACCAAAAACATTCAGTACTTC; CDR3 protein: CAISVGGDYTKNIQYF; D gene: .; V gene: TRBV10-3; clone size: .; J gene: TRBJ2-4
CDR3 DNA: TGTGCCAGCAGTTTAATTAGTGGGACTGAAGCTTTCTTT; CDR3 protein: CASSLISGTEAFF; D gene: .; V gene: TRBV12-3/TRBV12-4; clone size: few; J gene: TRBJ1-1
CDR3 DNA: TGTGCCAGCAGTTTAATGGGACAGGGAGGCACTGAAGCTTTCTTT; CDR3 protein: CASSLMGQGGTEAFF; D gene: TRBD1; V gene: TRBV27; clone size: few; J gene: TRBJ1-1
CDR3 DNA: TGTGCCAGCAGTTTAAGCGGGAGGGTAGTTGAGCAGTTCTTC; CDR3 protein: CASSLSGRVVEQFF; D gene: TRBD2; V gene: TRBV6-5; clone size: .; J gene: TRBJ2-1
CDR3 DNA: TGTGCCAGCAGTGAATACAGCGGGGGCCTGACAGATACGCAGTATTTT; CDR3 protein: CASSEYSGGLTDTQYF; D gene: TRBD2; V gene: TRBV2; clone size: .; J gene: TRBJ2-3
CDR3 DNA: TGTGCCAGCAGTTTGGGGAGCGGAAACACCGGGGAGCTGTTTTTT; CDR3 protein: CASSLGSGNTGELFF; D gene: .; V gene: TRBV12-3/TRBV12-4; clone size: .; J gene: TRBJ2-2
CDR3 DNA: TGTGCCAGCAGTTACTGGGCAGGAATCAATCAGCCCCAGCATTTT; CDR3 protein: CASSYWAGINQPQHF; D gene: .; V gene: TRBV6-6; clone size: few; J gene: TRBJ1-5
CDR3 DNA: TGTGCCAGCAGGGGAGGAAGGAACACTGAAGCTTTCTTT; CDR3 protein: CASRGGRNTEAFF; D gene: .; V gene: TRBV12-3/TRBV12-4; clone size: .; J gene: TRBJ1-1
CDR3 DNA: TGCAGCGTTCACGTAGTAGAACCGTACGAGCAGTACTTC; CDR3 protein: CSVHVVEPYEQYF; D gene: .; V gene: TRBV29-1; clone size: .; J gene: TRBJ2-7
CDR3 DNA: TGTGCCAGCAGTTGGACTGAAGGCGAAAAACTGTTTTTT; CDR3 protein: CASSWTEGEKLFF; D gene: .; V gene: TRBV6-2/TRBV6-3; clone size: .; J gene: TRBJ1-4
CDR3 DNA: TGTGCCAGCAGTTTTCTCGCGTACGAGCAGTTCTTC; CDR3 protein: CASSFLAYEQFF; D gene: .; V gene: TRBV12-3/TRBV12-4; clone size: .; J gene: TRBJ2-1
CDR3 DNA: TGTGCCAGCAGTGGGGAACGCAGAACCTATAATTCACCCCTCCACTTT; CDR3 protein: CASSGERRTYNSPLHF; D gene: .; V gene: TRBV2; clone size: .; J gene: TRBJ1-6
CDR3 DNA: TGCAGTGCTAGAGCCCCGGATCACTATGGCTACACCTTC; CDR3 protein: CSARAPDHYGYTF; D gene: .; V gene: TRBV20-1; clone size: .; J gene: TRBJ1-2
CDR3 DNA: TGTGCCAGCAGTGTGGGACAGGGGTTCCGCAATCAGCCCCAGCATTTT; CDR3 protein: CASSVGQGFRNQPQHF; D gene: TRBD1; V gene: TRBV12-3/TRBV12-4; clone size: .; J gene: TRBJ1-5
CDR3 DNA: TGTGCCACCAGTGATTTCCGGGACAGGGCGAACGAGCAGTACTTC; CDR3 protein: CATSDFRDRANEQYF; D gene: TRBD1; V gene: TRBV24-1; clone size: few; J gene: TRBJ2-7
CDR3 DNA: TGTGCCAGCAGTTTCGGAAACGCCATATATTTT; CDR3 protein: CASSFGNAIYF; D gene: .; V gene: TRBV12-3/TRBV12-4; clone size: few; J gene: TRBJ1-3
CDR3 DNA: TGTGCCAGCAGTTCCCGGGACAGACCCATGGGAGCTTTCTTT; CDR3 protein: CASSSRDRPMGAFF; D gene: TRBD1; V gene: TRBV27; clone size: .; J gene: TRBJ1-1
CDR3 DNA: TGTGCCAGCAGCTTTGGGACAGGGTTTCTGGAAGGCTACACCTTC; CDR3 protein: CASSFGTGFLEGYTF; D gene: TRBD1; V gene: TRBV7-9; clone size: .; J gene: TRBJ1-2
CDR3 DNA: TGCAGCGTTGAACGGGACCCAGAGACCCAGTACTTC; CDR3 protein: CSVERDPETQYF; D gene: .; V gene: TRBV29-1; clone size: .; J gene: TRBJ2-5
CDR3 DNA: TGCGCCAGCAGACACACGGGACTTATCTACGAGCAGTACTTC; CDR3 protein: CASRHTGLIYEQYF; D gene: .; V gene: TRBV5-1; clone size: .; J gene: TRBJ2-7
CDR3 DNA: TGTGCCAGCACCCTGAAGGCGGATGGCAATCAGCCCCAGCATTTT; CDR3 protein: CASTLKADGNQPQHF; D gene: .; V gene: TRBV11-2; clone size: .; J gene: TRBJ1-5
CDR3 DNA: TGCAGTGCGCCTTCTAGCGGGACCCAGTACTTC; CDR3 protein: CSAPSSGTQYF; D gene: TRBD2; V gene: TRBV20-1; clone size: few; J gene: TRBJ2-5
CDR3 DNA: TGTGCCAGCAGTTACTCGGCAGGTTCCTACGAGCAGTACTTC; CDR3 protein: CASSYSAGSYEQYF; D gene: .; V gene: TRBV6-5; clone size: many; J gene: TRBJ2-7
CDR3 DNA: TGCGCCAGCAGCCAGGGACTAGCGCACACAGATACGCAGTATTTT; CDR3 protein: CASSQGLAHTDTQYF; D gene: TRBD2; V gene: TRBV5-1; clone size: few; J gene: TRBJ2-3
CDR3 DNA: TGTGCCAGCAAACAGGGGGCGCACGAAAAACTGTTTTTT; CDR3 protein: CASKQGAHEKLFF; D gene: TRBD1; V gene: TRBV27; clone size: few; J gene: TRBJ1-4
CDR3 DNA: TGTGCCAGCTCACGTCCCGGGACGCAAGAAAACACTGAAGCTTTCTTT; CDR3 protein: CASSRPGTQENTEAFF; D gene: .; V gene: TRBV18; clone size: few; J gene: TRBJ1-1
CDR3 DNA: TGTGCCAGCAGTCTGGGCTGGGAGGTCTACACCCGGGGTGGGGTAAATGAGCAGTTCTTC; CDR3 protein: CASSLGWEVYTRGGVNEQFF; D gene: .; V gene: TRBV11-2; clone size: .; J gene: TRBJ2-1
CDR3 DNA: TGTGCCAGCAGATTTCTAGCGGACTCCTACGAGCAGTACTTC; CDR3 protein: CASRFLADSYEQYF; D gene: TRBD2; V gene: TRBV6-1; clone size: few; J gene: TRBJ2-7